This TCR beta chain appears in the sequencing data of a study of shared clonotypes between healthy human individuals. Points from the study as a whole: Clonotype sharing across donors was expected to vary with sequencing depth.

As to this clone: Its matching antigen is unknown.

The germline V gene encodes CDR1 KGHSH and CDR2 LQKENI. J was trimmed by 7 bases and V by 3 bases; bases with no gene match: 8. This CDR3 comprises 14 residues. Genomic DNA from each subset was divided evenly over several immunoSEQ plates. Sequencing used immunoSEQ multiplex PCR; TCRdb keeps in-frame clones, though not all of them. The table records around 1,000,000 clones, approximately 75% of them present only once. The origin of this receptor is a man aged 18 to 30 in good health. Some clones in this sample may be carry-over from other donors' samples. Specimen: memory CD4+ T cells from PBMCs. This sample's subset: CD45RA-negative fraction. The chain combines TRBV18 with TRBJ2-7; TRBD1 matches at 8 bases. The CDR3 region is CASSPPRGLREQYF. The CDR3 DNA sequence: TGTGCCAGCTCACCCCCCAGGGGGCTGAGAGAGCAGTACTTC.